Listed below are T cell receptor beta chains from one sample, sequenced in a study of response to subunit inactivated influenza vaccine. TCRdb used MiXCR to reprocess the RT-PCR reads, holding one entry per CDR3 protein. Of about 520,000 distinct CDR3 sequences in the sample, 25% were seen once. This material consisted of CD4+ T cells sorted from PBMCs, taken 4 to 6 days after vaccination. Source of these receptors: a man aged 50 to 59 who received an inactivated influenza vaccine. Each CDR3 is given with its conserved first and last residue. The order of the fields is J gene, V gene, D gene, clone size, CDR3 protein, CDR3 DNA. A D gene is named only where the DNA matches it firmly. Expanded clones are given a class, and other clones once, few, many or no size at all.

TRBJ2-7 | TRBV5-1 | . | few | CASSFDSVSSYEQYF | TGCGCCAGCAGCTTCGATAGTGTGAGCTCCTACGAGCAGTACTTC
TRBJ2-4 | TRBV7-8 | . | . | CASSPPHRTSLAKNIQYF | TGTGCCAGCAGCCCACCGCACCGGACTTCGCTAGCCAAAAACATTCAGTACTTC
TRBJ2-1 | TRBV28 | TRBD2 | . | CASSQLAGGRGEQFF | TGTGCCAGCAGTCAGCTAGCGGGGGGCCGCGGTGAGCAGTTCTTC
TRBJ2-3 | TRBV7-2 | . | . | CASSLRISRLDTQYF | TGTGCCAGCAGCTTACGAATTAGCCGGTTGGATACGCAGTATTTT
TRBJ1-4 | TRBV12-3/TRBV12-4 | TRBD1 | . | CASSYGTGWEKLFF | TGTGCCAGCAGTTACGGGACAGGGTGGGAAAAACTGTTTTTT
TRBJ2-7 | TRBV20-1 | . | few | CSALARTAIYEQYF | TGCAGTGCTTTAGCCCGGACGGCAATCTACGAGCAGTACTTC
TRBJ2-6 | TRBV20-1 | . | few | CSATTRGANVLTF | TGCAGTGCTACAACAAGGGGGGCCAACGTCCTGACTTTC
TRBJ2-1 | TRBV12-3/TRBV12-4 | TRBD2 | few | CASSYRQALAGSNEQFF | TGTGCCAGCAGTTACCGTCAAGCGCTAGCGGGGAGCAATGAGCAGTTCTTC
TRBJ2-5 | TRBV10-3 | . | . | CAIKPGRGSGETQYF | TGTGCCATCAAACCCGGTAGAGGGTCAGGAGAGACCCAGTACTTC
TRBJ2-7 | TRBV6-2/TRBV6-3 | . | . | CASTLTGHGEQYF | TGTGCCAGCACCCTGACAGGACATGGCGAGCAGTACTTC
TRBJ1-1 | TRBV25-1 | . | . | CASLSMSEAFF | TGTGCCAGCCTTTCGATGTCTGAAGCTTTCTTT
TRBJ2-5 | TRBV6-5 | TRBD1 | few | CASSLIQGAWETQYF | TGTGCCAGCAGTTTAATACAGGGGGCATGGGAGACCCAGTACTTC
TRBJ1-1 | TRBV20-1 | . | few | CSARDLGAEGTEAFF | TGCAGTGCTAGAGATCTGGGGGCAGAGGGCACTGAAGCTTTCTTT
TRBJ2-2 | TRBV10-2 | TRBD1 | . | CASRRTGGANTGELFF | TGCGCCAGCAGACGGACAGGGGGCGCGAACACCGGGGAGCTGTTTTTT
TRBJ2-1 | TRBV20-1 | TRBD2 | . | CSVIAGTSGRTEQFF | TGCAGTGTTATAGCTGGGACTAGCGGGCGAACTGAGCAGTTCTTC
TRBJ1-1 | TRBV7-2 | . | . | CASSPTGDSTEAFF | TGTGCCAGCAGCCCGACGGGGGATAGCACTGAAGCTTTCTTT
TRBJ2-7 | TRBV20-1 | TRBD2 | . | CSARSGTSGYYEQYF | TGCAGTGCTAGGAGCGGGACTAGCGGCTACTACGAGCAGTACTTC
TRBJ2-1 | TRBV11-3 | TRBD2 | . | CASSPGTTNNEQFF | TGTGCCAGCAGCCCCGGGACTACAAACAATGAGCAGTTCTTC
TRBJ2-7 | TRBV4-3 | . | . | CASSQQVNTYEQYF | TGCGCCAGCAGCCAGCAGGTGAACACCTACGAGCAGTACTTC
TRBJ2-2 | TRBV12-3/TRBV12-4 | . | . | CASMGGGYANTGELFF | TGTGCCAGCATGGGAGGCGGTTACGCGAACACCGGGGAGCTGTTTTTT
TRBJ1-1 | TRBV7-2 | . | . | CASSTEGGTEAFF | TGTGCCAGCAGCACCGAGGGGGGTACTGAAGCTTTCTTT
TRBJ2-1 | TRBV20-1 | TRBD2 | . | CSAARTSGMSSYNEQIF | TGCAGTGCTGCCAGGACTAGCGGGATGAGCTCCTACAATGAGCAGATCTTC
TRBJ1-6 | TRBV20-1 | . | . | CSARGQVYNSPLHF | TGCAGTGCTAGAGGACAGGTGTATAATTCACCCCTCCACTTT
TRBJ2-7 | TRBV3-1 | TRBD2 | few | CASSQDGSGTSGSYEQYF | TGTGCCAGCAGCCAAGATGGGTCCGGGACTAGCGGGAGCTACGAGCAGTACTTC
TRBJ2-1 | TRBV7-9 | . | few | CASSSDGGSYNEQFF | TGTGCCAGCAGCTCCGACGGGGGCTCCTACAATGAGCAGTTCTTC
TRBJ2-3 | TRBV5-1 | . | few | CASSPNLDTQYF | TGCGCCAGCAGCCCCAATTTAGATACGCAGTATTTT
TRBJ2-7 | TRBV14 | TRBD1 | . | CASSLRAGGVYEQYF | TGTGCCAGCAGCTTACGGGCAGGGGGCGTTTACGAGCAGTACTTC
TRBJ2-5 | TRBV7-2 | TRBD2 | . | CASSSGLPQETQYF | TGTGCCAGCAGCTCGGGACTACCTCAAGAGACCCAGTACTTC
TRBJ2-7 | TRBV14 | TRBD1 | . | CASSPSRTGSSYEQYF | TGTGCCAGCAGCCCATCCAGGACAGGGAGCTCCTACGAGCAGTACTTC
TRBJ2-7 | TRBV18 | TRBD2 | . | CASSRTSGVLGEQYF | TGTGCCAGCTCGAGGACTAGCGGGGTTTTGGGCGAGCAGTACTTC
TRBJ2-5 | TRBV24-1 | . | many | CATSDFEVETQYF | TGTGCCACCAGTGATTTTGAGGTAGAGACCCAGTACTTC
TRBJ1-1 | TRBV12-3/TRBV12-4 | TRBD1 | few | CASSMGQLNTEAFF | TGTGCCAGCAGTATGGGACAGCTGAACACTGAAGCTTTCTTT
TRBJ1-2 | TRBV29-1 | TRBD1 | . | CSDRTGDLRGYTF | TGCAGCGATCGGACAGGGGATCTGCGGGGCTACACCTTC
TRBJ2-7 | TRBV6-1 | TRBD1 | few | CASRPRQGVFYEQYF | TGTGCCAGCAGGCCTCGACAGGGGGTATTCTACGAGCAGTACTTC
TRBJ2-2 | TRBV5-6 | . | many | CASSYPGRMNTGELFF | TGTGCCAGCAGCTATCCGGGACGGATGAACACCGGGGAGCTGTTTTTT
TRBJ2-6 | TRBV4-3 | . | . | CASSQDNRGGNVLTF | TGCGCCAGCAGCCAAGATAATAGGGGGGGAAACGTCCTGACTTTC
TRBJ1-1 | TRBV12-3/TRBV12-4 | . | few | CASSNPTGNTEAFF | TGTGCCAGCAGCAACCCCACAGGGAACACTGAAGCTTTCTTT
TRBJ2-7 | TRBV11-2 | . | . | CASSETRWGSSYEQYF | TGTGCCAGCAGCGAGACGCGGTGGGGGAGCTCCTACGAGCAGTACTTC
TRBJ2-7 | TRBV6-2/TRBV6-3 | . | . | CASSPLNLRINTYEQYF | TGTGCCAGCAGTCCTCTTAATTTGAGGATTAACACCTACGAGCAGTACTTC
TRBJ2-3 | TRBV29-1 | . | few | CSVEYAGFTDTQYF | TGCAGCGTTGAATACGCGGGGTTCACAGATACGCAGTATTTT
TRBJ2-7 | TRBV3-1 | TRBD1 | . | CASSQVLGQGVSEQYF | TGTGCCAGCAGCCAAGTGTTGGGACAGGGGGTGTCCGAGCAGTACTTC
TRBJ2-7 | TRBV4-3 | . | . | CASSQDRGWSYEQYF | TGCGCCAGCAGCCAAGATCGGGGTTGGTCCTACGAGCAGTACTTC
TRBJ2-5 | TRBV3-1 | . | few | CASSQVIARSETQYF | TGTGCCAGCAGCCAAGTCATCGCTAGATCAGAGACCCAGTACTTC
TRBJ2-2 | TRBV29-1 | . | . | CSVMRGAGELFF | TGCAGCGTCATGAGGGGTGCCGGGGAGCTGTTTTTT
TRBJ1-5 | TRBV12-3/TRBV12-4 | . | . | CASSLDGTLPQHF | TGTGCCAGCAGTTTAGACGGGACTCTACCCCAGCATTTT
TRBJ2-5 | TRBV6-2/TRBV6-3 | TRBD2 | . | CASRGGLAGAQETQYF | TGTGCCAGCAGAGGGGGACTAGCGGGGGCTCAAGAGACCCAGTACTTC
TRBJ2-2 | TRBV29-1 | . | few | CSGLIRRNGELFF | TGCAGCGGACTAATACGGCGTAACGGGGAGCTGTTTTTT
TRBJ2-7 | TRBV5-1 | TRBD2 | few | CASSELAGGSYEQYF | TGCGCCAGCAGCGAACTAGCGGGAGGCAGCTACGAGCAGTACTTC
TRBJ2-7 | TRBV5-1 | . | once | CASSLGLNNEQYF | TGCGCCAGCAGCTTGGGTTTGAACAACGAGCAGTACTTC
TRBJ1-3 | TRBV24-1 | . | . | CATRGNSGNTIYF | TGTGCCACCCGTGGAAACTCTGGAAACACCATATATTTT
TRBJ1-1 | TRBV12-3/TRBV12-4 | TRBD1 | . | CASSLGGQAMNTEAFF | TGTGCCAGCAGTTTAGGCGGACAGGCCATGAACACTGAAGCTTTCTTT
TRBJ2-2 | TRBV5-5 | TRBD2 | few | CASSLGLADNTGELFF | TGTGCCAGCAGCTTAGGGCTAGCGGACAACACCGGGGAGCTGTTTTTT
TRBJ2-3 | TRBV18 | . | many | CASSPTQDTQYF | TGTGCCAGCTCACCGACCCAAGATACGCAGTATTTT
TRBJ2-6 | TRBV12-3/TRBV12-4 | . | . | CASSDTTAYGANVLTF | TGTGCCAGCAGCGACACCACAGCGTATGGGGCCAACGTCCTGACTTTC
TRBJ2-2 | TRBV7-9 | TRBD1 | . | CASTNAGQGATGELFF | TGTGCCAGCACCAACGCGGGACAGGGGGCCACCGGGGAGCTGTTTTTT
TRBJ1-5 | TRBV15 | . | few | CATSREPQRNQPQHF | TGTGCCACCAGCAGAGAACCACAGCGTAATCAGCCCCAGCATTTT
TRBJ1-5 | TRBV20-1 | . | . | CSALIVGRNQPQHF | TGCAGTGCCTTGATCGTGGGTCGCAATCAGCCCCAGCATTTT